The 13 T cell receptor beta chains in this list originate from one sample, sequenced in a study of blood T cell repertoires in COVID-19. The method was immunoSEQ multiplex PCR; TCRdb's version includes in-frame clones alone and lacks a portion of them. The table records 300,000 to 400,000 clones, 70% to 90% of them present only once. The sample taken for sequencing was PBMCs or T cells enriched from blood (not recorded which). The receptors were sampled from a woman aged 40 to 50 with acute COVID-19.

This clone was seen a single time. The sample holds other DNA sequences that translate to the same CDR3. This chain connects TRBV18 to TRBJ1-2; the match to TRBD1 covers 7 bases. CDR1 is KGHSH, CDR2 LQKENI, per germline. CDR3 length equals 13 residues. V gave up 3 bases and J gave up 3 bases; unmatched junction bases: 1. The CDR3: CASSPQGDYGYTF. For the CDR3, the DNA is TGTGCCAGCTCACCCCAGGGGGACTATGGCTACACCTTC.

This rearrangement joins TRBV5-4 to TRBJ2-7; D is unresolved. This CDR3 spans 15 amino acids. The V and J ends lost 0 bases and 2 bases respectively, with 12 bases between them. Per germline, CDR1 SGHNT and CDR2 YYREEE (reference sequence). CDR3 sequence reads: CASSLELGQPYEQYF. In DNA, the CDR3 is TGTGCCAGCAGCTTGGAATTGGGCCAGCCCTACGAGCAGTACTTC.

The chain uses TRBV9 and TRBJ2-1; 8 bases match TRBD2. V lost 0 bases and J lost 4; bases outside the gene matches: 3. This CDR3 region has 15 residues. Per germline, CDR1 SGDLS and CDR2 YYNGEE. CDR3 loop: CASSVAGLEYNEQFF. The DNA for the CDR3 is TGTGCCAGCAGCGTAGCGGGACTAGAGTACAATGAGCAGTTCTTC.

The chain recombines TRBV18 with TRBJ2-7; 9 positions agree with TRBD2. Germline V CDR1 and CDR2: KGHSH, LQKENI. The J segment lost 0 bases and the V segment lost 3 bases, leaving 3 bases of the junction unmatched. This CDR3 is built from 15 residues. The CDR3 is CASSPGLAISYEQYF. As DNA, the CDR3 is TGTGCCAGCTCACCCGGACTAGCGATCTCCTACGAGCAGTACTTC.

The chain combines TRBV5-1 with TRBJ2-3; D ambiguous. The CDR3 is 12 amino acids. Trimming removed 0 bases from V and 6 bases from J, with 5 bases in between. The germline CDR1 and CDR2 sequences are SGHRS and YFSETQ. CDR3 coding DNA: TGCGCCAGCAGCTTGGATCCGGATACGCAGTATTTT. Its protein is CASSLDPDTQYF.

The gene calls are TRBV28 and TRBJ2-7; D possibly corresponds to TRBD2 (5 bases). The germline V gene encodes CDR1 MDHEN and CDR2 SYDVKM. CDR3 length: 18 amino acids. The V gene lost 2 bases and the J gene lost 6 bases, with 26 bases spanning the gap. The CDR3 nucleotides read TGTGCCAGCAGTTTACGGCTAGCTCGCGCGGCCCGAGCGTTCGAGCAGTACTTC. It is translated as CASSLRLARAARAFEQYF.

J is TRBJ1-5 and V is TRBV3-1 (or the pseudogene TRBV3-2); 8 bases are shared with TRBD1. V was pared by 3 bases and J by 3 bases, with 7 bases of the junction left unmatched. Germline V gene sequence: CDR1 LGHDT, CDR2 YNNKEL (reference sequence). The CDR3 length is 16 residues. CDR3 in amino acids: CASSQSGGNSNQPQHF. The CDR3 bases are TGTGCCAGCAGCCAGTCAGGGGGCAACTCCAATCAGCCCCAGCATTTT.

V is TRBV5-4 and J is TRBJ2-2; D gene ambiguous. The CDR3 extends over 14 amino acids. CDR1 and CDR2 (germline): SGHNT, YYREEE (reference sequence). Between the trimmed V and J ends, which lost 6 bases and 1 base, there was a span of 10 bases. In nucleotides, the CDR3 is TGTGCCAGCACCCCCACGAGGAACACCGGGGAGCTGTTTTTT. Translation gives CASTPTRNTGELFF. The variable domain in full, with the rest retrieved from reference TRBV5-4 and TRBJ2-2, is ETGVTQSPTHLIKTRGQQVTLRCSSQSGHNTVSWYQQALGQGPQFIFQYYREEENGRGNFPPRFSGLQFPNYSSELNVNALELDDSALYLCASTPTRNTGELFFGEGSRLTVL.

This clone was observed a handful of times. This chain joins TRBV19 and TRBJ2-6, with a possible D match to TRBD2 (6 bases). V was cut by 6 bases and J by 0 bases, with 9 bases left in between. There are 15 residues in the CDR3. CDR1 LNHDA and CDR2 SQIVND come from the germline V gene (reference sequence). The CDR3, as DNA: TGTGCCAGTAGGGGACTCGTCTCTGGGGCCAACGTCCTGACTTTC. Its protein product is CASRGLVSGANVLTF.

The chain combines TRBV9 with TRBJ2-5; 7 nucleotides align to TRBD2. Germline CDR1 SGDLS, CDR2 YYNGEE. CDR3 length equals 15 residues. With 4 bases clipped from V and 4 bases from J, the junction kept 10 bases outside the gene matches. The CDR3 here is CASSPREPGGETQYF. CDR3 coding DNA: TGTGCCAGCAGCCCGCGGGAGCCCGGGGGAGAGACCCAGTACTTC.

The J gene is TRBJ2-2, the V gene TRBV28; a weak D match, TRBD1 (6 bases). This CDR3 contains 16 residues. With 8 bases removed from V and 1 base from J, the gap between germline ends came to 17 bases. CDR1 is MDHEN, CDR2 SYDVKM, per germline. CDR3 protein: CASGLTGTKNTGELFF. The CDR3 region has the DNA TGTGCCAGCGGATTAACCGGGACAAAGAACACCGGGGAGCTGTTTTTT.

The chain couples TRBV27 to TRBJ1-2; no clear D. CDR1 MNHEY and CDR2 SMNVEV come from the germline V gene (reference sequence). With 2 bases removed from V and 2 bases from J, the gap between germline ends came to 15 bases. The CDR3 sequence is 16 residues long. CDR3 in amino acids: CASSLNSRGLNYGYTF. CDR3 DNA: TGTGCCAGCAGTTTAAATTCACGGGGATTAAACTATGGCTACACCTTC.

This clone was seen a handful of times. The J gene is TRBJ2-1, the V gene TRBV5-1; TRBD1 agrees at 10 bases. The CDR3 contains 15 residues. CDR1 SGHRS and CDR2 YFSETQ come from the germline V gene. V lost 4 bases and J lost 8; bases outside the gene matches: 9. The CDR3 DNA is TGCGCCAGCAGCCAAGGGACAGGGGCTCCCGATGAGCAGTTCTTC. This encodes CASSQGTGAPDEQFF.